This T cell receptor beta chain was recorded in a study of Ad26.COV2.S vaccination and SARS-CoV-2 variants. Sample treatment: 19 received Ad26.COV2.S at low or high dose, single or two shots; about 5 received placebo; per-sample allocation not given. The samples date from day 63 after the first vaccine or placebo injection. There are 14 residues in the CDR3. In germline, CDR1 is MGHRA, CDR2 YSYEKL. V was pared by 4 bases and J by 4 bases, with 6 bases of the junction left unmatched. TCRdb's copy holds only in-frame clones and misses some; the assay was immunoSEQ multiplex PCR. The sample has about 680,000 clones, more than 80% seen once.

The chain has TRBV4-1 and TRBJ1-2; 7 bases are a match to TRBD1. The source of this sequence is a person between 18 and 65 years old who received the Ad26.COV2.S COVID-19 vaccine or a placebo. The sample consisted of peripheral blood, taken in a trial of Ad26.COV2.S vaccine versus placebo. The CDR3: CASSPQRGPYGYTF. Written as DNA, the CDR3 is TGCGCCAGCAGCCCCCAAAGGGGGCCCTATGGCTACACCTTC.